This T cell receptor beta chain appears in the sequencing data of a study of human versus mouse CDR3 diversity and MHC coevolution (dated by TCRdb to 2016 to 2017). Study-level background: The immunoSEQ assay was reported to detect one in 200,000 T cells and to minimize multiplex PCR amplification bias. Human naive CD4 T cell repertoires served as a reference for TCR selection on multiple MHC II alleles, compared against human-TCR-locus transgenic mice with single MHC II. Across mouse and human samples, the number of valid reads per sample ranged from about 0.6 x 10^7 to 1.8 x 10^7. The human cohort was made up of three healthy volunteer blood donors, who at collection were aged 30 to 39, 40 to 49 and 60 to 69, one donor in each range. Results the study describes overall, beyond this receptor: Repertoire diversity was not considered directly comparable between humans and mice because human T cells were selected on more than 5 MHC II alleles. On average, humans had more CDR3 deletions and insertions than mice, indicating greater exonuclease and TdT activity. According to iCHAO1 estimates, humans had the largest TCR beta repertoire, 1.5 million to 2 million clonotypes, which was attributed likely to selection by multiple MHC II molecules. Among all the groups compared, the lowest clonal inequality scores came from most of the three human donors.

CDR1 and CDR2 are drawn from the germline V gene: ENHRY, SYGVKD. Its CDR3 holds 14 amino acids, cysteine through phenylalanine. Of the read, only the CDR3 DNA is kept; its 42 bases are in frame from base 1. Cut back by 6 bases and 3 bases, the V and J ends lie 14 bases apart. Naive CD4 T cells, defined as CD45RO-negative and CD62L-positive, were isolated from PBMCs by fluorescence-activated cell sorting. Each donor gave around 50 ml of fresh peripheral blood, from which PBMCs were isolated by Ficoll density centrifugation. Sorting was performed on a FACSAria III instrument, with purity above 85% for all samples. In the case of this clone: Its antigen is not yet known. Per-base quality was not reported, and no clone a single base away is much larger than it.

The QIAGEN blood and tissue kit was used to extract genomic DNA from sorted cells, and the DNA was quantified on a NanoDrop 1000. Using multiplex PCR of genomic DNA, the immunoSEQ platform deep sequenced and quantified the TCR alpha and beta chains. As for the original processing: TCR sequences were annotated using IMGT gene and region definitions. Out-of-frame rearrangements were taken as a proxy for the preselection repertoire and were compared with in-frame clonotypes. Repertoire size was estimated with the iCHAO1 estimator supplied with the immunoSEQ platform. Clonal inequality was measured with a Gini index on in-frame amino acid clonotypes, based on the Lorenz curve. The intersect function of the R package tcR was used to count shared clonotypes, and the Jaccard index was used to score similarity. The R prcomp function was used without normalization to run principal component analysis of V, J and V-J usage frequencies. Not all clones reach the TCRdb copy of this immuneACCESS table, which keeps in-frame sequences only. Checked studies attribute under half of the gap to unresolved V genes and leave the rest unexplained. V, J and clone size reflect that table, while D and trimming were determined from the DNA. The sample table contains 75,000 to 90,000 clones; only one count was recorded for roughly 95% of them. Together, the top ten hold 1.2% to 1.5% of the sample.

Sequencing was carried out using naive CD4+ T cells from blood. This specimen's cell subset or site label, interpreted: CD45RO-negative CD62L-positive naive CD4 T cells. The clonotype comes from a person aged 30 to 70 in good health. The chain is encoded by TRBV10-3 joined to TRBJ1-1, and possibly TRBD1, on 5 matching bases. The CDR3 region reads CAIRATEVDTEAFF. The nucleotide sequence reads TGTGCCATCAGGGCGACAGAGGTGGACACTGAAGCTTTCTTT.